The entry below gives a single T cell receptor (beta chain) sequence along with its context. Its antigen is as yet unknown. The record originates from a study of beta chain features in type 1 diabetes. Regarding the study as a whole: The study found fewer insertions and more deletions at VDJ junctions in type 1 diabetes patients.

A single heparinised blood sample, averaging around 0.11 L, was obtained per donor. V lost 3 bases, J lost 3 bases, and 9 bases lay in between. The CDR3 runs 13 residues. Germline V lookup: CDR1 SNHLY, CDR2 FYNNEI. Every isolated RNA sample was fully reverse transcribed, so sequencing captured expressed TCRB transcripts. TCRdb keeps only in-frame clones here, not all; method: immunoSEQ multiplex PCR. The data hold under 250,000 clones, with less than 35% observed a single time. Sequencing was done on a sample of central memory CD4+ T cells from blood. This sequence joins TRBV2 and TRBJ2-7, with D tentatively TRBD1 (6 bases). The receptor's source is a man in his thirties or forties in good health. This CDR3 is CASSDGQNYEQYF. As DNA, the CDR3 is TGTGCCAGCAGTGATGGACAGAACTACGAGCAGTACTTC.